The rows below give T cell receptor beta chains drawn from one sample of a study of tissue T cells after allogeneic stem cell transplantation. Libraries were prepared by immunoSEQ multiplex PCR; TCRdb keeps only in-frame clonotypes and omits some of them. The sample contains 5,500 to 8,500 clones, roughly 60% of which appear only once. Sample: duodenum tissue, taken at autopsy. Source of these receptors: a female donor aged 60 or older with lung cancer. The CDR3 runs from the conserved cysteine through the conserved F or W. D genes are given only for firm matches. A clone size is listed for some rows: how often the clone was seen (once, few, many), or a class if it is expanded.

size: .; V: TRBV6-5; J: TRBJ2-3; D: .; CDR3: CASKGLNTDTQYF; DNA: TGTGCCAGCAAAGGACTTAACACAGATACGCAGTATTTT
size: few; V: TRBV5-1; J: TRBJ1-1; D: .; CDR3: CASSLRTEKNTEAFF; DNA: TGCGCCAGCAGCTTAAGGACAGAGAAGAACACTGAAGCTTTCTTT
size: .; V: TRBV6-5; J: TRBJ1-6; D: .; CDR3: CASSYEVGSPLHF; DNA: TGTGCCAGCAGTTACGAGGTGGGCTCACCCCTCCACTTT
size: .; V: TRBV19; J: TRBJ1-1; D: .; CDR3: CASNRLQNTAPQHTEAFF; DNA: TGTGCCAGTAATCGCCTCCAGAACACCGCCCCCCAACACACTGAAGCTTTCTTT
size: .; V: TRBV7-2; J: TRBJ1-6; D: .; CDR3: CASSLWGANSPLHF; DNA: TGTGCCAGCAGCTTATGGGGAGCAAATTCACCCCTCCACTTT
size: .; V: TRBV19; J: TRBJ1-5; D: TRBD1; CDR3: CASSIGGQGSFGNQPQHF; DNA: TGTGCCAGTAGTATAGGCGGACAGGGGAGTTTCGGCAATCAGCCCCAGCATTTT
size: .; V: TRBV20-1; J: TRBJ2-7; D: .; CDR3: CSARRSTEQYF; DNA: TGCAGTGCTAGACGGAGTACCGAGCAGTACTTC
size: .; V: TRBV19; J: TRBJ1-5; D: TRBD1; CDR3: CASREGTGNLQPQHF; DNA: TGTGCCAGTAGAGAAGGGACAGGGAATCTTCAGCCCCAGCATTTT
size: medium-sized; V: TRBV30; J: TRBJ2-5; D: .; CDR3: CAWTSGEQETQYF; DNA: TGTGCCTGGACCTCCGGGGAGCAAGAGACCCAGTACTTC
size: few; V: TRBV1; J: TRBJ1-5; D: .; CDR3: CTSSHGPRQGPNQPQHF; DNA: TGCACCAGCAGTCATGGGCCCAGACAGGGGCCAAATCAGCCCCAGCATTTT